This TCR beta chain was recorded in a study of regulatory T cells in long-lasting Graves disease. About the study: Less than 3 months of antithyroid drugs had been taken by newly diagnosed Graves' patients.

Time point defined: newly diagnosed GD, antithyroid drugs for less than 3 months. PBMC-derived RNA was used for the TCR library. Building the TCR beta libraries relied on iRepertoire HTBI primers, and CDR3 regions underwent Arm-PCR. TCRdb analysed the multiplex PCR reads with MiXCR anew, one entry per CDR3 protein. This table holds around 250,000 distinct CDR3 sequences, 18% found once. In its sample, this clonotype was seen many times. CDR3 size: 14 residues. Looked up from germline, CDR1 is SGHRS and CDR2 is YFSETQ. With 4 bases clipped from V and 8 bases from J, the junction kept 8 bases outside the gene matches. These data also featured in a second study, about T cells in Graves' hyperthyroidism and ophthalmopathy.

The receptor comes from a woman aged 30 to 39 with Graves disease. Sample: peripheral blood mononuclear cells (PBMCs), taken at new diagnosis, from a patient treated with antithyroid drugs. The J gene is TRBJ2-1, the V gene TRBV5-1, with 8 bases lining up with TRBD1. CDR3 region: CASSPLAGGDEQFF. In DNA, the CDR3 is TGCGCCAGCAGCCCGCTGGCAGGGGGCGATGAGCAGTTCTTC.